Reported below is one TCR beta chain. The data are from a study of blood T cell repertoires in COVID-19. Across the study: Collection of acute and convalescent COVID-19 samples took place in the United States, Italy and Spain. PBMCs, B-cell-depleted T cells, or T cells were the source of the cDNA or gDNA that made up the material.

TCRdb's table, derived via immunoSEQ multiplex PCR, lists solely in-frame clones and lacks some. The sample has about 260,000 clones, about four fifths seen once. Trimming removed 5 bases from V and 2 bases from J; junction bases left unmatched: 3. The CDR3 length is 14 residues. CDR1 LNHDA and CDR2 SQIVND come from the germline V gene (reference sequence). The V and J genes are TRBV19 and TRBJ1-1; 9 nucleotides match TRBD1. The sequence was collected from a woman in her fifties or sixties who had recovered from COVID-19. Sequencing was carried out using peripheral blood. CDR3: CASSWTGDNTEAFF. The CDR3 DNA is TGTGCCAGTAGTTGGACAGGGGATAACACTGAAGCTTTCTTT.